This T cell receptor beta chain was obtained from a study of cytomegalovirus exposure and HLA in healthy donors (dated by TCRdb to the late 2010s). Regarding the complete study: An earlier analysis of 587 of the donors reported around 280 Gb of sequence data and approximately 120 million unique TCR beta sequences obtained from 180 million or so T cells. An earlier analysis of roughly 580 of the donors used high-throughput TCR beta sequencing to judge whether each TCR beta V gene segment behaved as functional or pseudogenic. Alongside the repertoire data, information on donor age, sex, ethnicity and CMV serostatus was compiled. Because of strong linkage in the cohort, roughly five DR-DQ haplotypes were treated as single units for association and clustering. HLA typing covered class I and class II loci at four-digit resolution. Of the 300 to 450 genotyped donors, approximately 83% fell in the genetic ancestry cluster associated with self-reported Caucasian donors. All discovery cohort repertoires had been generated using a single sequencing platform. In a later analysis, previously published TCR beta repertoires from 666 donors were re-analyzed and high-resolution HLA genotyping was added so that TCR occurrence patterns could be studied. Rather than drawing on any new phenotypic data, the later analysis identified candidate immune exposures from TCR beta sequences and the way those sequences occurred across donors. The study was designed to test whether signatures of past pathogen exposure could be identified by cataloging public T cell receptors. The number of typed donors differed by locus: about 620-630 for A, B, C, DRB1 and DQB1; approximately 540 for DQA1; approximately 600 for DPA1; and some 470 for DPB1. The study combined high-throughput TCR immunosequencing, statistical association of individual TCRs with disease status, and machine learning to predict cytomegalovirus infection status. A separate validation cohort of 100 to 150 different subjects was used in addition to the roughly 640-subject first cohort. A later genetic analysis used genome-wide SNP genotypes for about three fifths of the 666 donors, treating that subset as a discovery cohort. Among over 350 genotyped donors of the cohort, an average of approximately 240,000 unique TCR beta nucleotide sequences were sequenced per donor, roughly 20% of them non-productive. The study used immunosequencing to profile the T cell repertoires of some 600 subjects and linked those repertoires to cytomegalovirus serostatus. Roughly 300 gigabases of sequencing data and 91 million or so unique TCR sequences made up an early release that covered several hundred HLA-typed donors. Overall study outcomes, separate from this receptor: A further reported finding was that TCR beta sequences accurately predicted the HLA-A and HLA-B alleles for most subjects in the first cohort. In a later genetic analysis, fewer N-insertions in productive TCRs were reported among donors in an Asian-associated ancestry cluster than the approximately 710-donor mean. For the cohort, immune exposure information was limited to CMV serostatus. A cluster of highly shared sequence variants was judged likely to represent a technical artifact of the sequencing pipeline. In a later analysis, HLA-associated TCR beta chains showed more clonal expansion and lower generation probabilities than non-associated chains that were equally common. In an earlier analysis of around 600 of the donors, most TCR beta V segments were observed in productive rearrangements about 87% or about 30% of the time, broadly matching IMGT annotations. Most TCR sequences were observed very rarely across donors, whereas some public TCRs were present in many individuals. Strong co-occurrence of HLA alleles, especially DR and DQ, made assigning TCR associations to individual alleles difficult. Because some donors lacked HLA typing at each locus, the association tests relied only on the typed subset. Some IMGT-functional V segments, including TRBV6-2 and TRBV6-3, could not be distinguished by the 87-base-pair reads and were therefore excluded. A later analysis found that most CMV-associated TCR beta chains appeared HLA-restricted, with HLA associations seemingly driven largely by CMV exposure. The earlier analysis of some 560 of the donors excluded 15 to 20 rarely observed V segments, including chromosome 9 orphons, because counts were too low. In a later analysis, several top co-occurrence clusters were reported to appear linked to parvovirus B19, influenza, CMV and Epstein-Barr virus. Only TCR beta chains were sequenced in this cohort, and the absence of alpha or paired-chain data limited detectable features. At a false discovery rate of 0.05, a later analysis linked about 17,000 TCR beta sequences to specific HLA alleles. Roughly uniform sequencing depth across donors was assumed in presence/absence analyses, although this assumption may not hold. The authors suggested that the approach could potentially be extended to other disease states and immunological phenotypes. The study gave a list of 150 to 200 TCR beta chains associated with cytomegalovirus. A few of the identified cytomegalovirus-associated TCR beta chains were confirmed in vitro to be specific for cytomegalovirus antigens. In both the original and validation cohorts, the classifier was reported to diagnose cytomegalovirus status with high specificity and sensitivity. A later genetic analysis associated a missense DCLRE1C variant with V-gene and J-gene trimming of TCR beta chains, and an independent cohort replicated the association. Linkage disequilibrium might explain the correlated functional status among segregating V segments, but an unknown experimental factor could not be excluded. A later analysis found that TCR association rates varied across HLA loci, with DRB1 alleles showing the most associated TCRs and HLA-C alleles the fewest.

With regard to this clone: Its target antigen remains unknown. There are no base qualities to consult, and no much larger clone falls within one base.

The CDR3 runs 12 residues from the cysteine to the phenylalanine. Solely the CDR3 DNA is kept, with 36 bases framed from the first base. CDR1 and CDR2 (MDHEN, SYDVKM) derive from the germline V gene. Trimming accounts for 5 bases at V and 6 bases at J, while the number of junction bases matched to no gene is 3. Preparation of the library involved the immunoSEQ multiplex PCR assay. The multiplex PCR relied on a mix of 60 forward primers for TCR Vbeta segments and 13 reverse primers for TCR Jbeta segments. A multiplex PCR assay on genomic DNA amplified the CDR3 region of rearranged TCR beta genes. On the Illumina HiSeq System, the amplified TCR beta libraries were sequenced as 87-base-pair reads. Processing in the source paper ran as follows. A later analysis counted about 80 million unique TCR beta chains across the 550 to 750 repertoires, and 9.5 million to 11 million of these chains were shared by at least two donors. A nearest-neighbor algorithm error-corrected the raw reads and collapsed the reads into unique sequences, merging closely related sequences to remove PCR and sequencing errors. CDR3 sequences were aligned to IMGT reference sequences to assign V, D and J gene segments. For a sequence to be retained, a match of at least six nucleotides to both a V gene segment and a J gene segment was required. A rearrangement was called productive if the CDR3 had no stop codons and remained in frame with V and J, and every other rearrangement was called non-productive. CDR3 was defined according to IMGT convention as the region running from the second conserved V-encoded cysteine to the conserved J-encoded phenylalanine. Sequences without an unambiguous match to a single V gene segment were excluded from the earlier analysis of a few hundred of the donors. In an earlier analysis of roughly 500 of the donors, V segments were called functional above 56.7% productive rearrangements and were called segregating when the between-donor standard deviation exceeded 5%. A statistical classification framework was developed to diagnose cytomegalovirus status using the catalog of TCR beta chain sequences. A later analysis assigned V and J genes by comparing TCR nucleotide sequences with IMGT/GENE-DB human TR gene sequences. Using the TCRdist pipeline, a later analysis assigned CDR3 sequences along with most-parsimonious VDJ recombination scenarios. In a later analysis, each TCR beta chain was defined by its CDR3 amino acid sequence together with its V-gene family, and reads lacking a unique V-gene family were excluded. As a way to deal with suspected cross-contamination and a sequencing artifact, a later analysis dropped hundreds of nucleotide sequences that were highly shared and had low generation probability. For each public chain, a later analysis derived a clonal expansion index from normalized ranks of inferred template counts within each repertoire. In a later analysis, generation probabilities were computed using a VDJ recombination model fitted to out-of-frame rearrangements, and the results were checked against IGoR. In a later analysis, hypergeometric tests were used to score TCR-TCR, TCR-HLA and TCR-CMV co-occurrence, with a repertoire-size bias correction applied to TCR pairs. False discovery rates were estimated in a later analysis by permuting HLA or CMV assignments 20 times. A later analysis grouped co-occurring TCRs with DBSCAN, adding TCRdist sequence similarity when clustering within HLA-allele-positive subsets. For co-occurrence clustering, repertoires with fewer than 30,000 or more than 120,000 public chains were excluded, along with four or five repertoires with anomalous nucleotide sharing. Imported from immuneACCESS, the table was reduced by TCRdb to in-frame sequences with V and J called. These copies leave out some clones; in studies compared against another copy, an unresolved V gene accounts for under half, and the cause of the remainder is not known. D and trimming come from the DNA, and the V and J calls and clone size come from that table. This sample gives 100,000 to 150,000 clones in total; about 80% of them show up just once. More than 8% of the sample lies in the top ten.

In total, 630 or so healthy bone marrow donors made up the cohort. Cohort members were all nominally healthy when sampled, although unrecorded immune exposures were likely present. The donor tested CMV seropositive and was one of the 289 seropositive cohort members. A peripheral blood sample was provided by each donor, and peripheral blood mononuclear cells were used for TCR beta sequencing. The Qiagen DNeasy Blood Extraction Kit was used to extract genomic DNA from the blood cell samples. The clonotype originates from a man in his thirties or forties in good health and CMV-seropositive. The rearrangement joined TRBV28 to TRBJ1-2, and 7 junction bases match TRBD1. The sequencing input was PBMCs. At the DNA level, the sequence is TGTGCCAGCAGTGTACAGGGGCATGGCTACACCTTC. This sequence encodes CASSVQGHGYTF.